This TCR beta chain stems from a study of OX40 agonist ivuxolimab in advanced cancers. In the study overall: Six ivuxolimab dose levels, 0.01 to 10 mg/kg, were given intravenously every 2 weeks.

TCRdb's copy holds only in-frame clones and misses some; the assay was immunoSEQ multiplex PCR. The sample includes under 200,000 clones, 94% seen only once; the top ten take about 0.3%. This receptor was identified in an adult with an advanced solid tumor such as melanoma, head and neck, liver or kidney cancer. Sequenced here: CD4+ or CD8+ T cells sorted from blood, sampled in a trial of the OX40 agonist ivuxolimab.

CDR3 region: CASSFTGSGANVLTF. CDR3 nucleotides: TGTGCCAGCAGTTTTACGGGCTCTGGGGCCAACGTCCTGACTTTC. The rearrangement links TRBV28 to TRBJ2-6; D is uncertain. CDR3 length equals 15 residues. CDR1 is MDHEN, CDR2 SYDVKM, per germline. V dropped 3 bases and J dropped 0 bases, with 6 bases sitting between them.